This T cell receptor beta chain appears in the sequencing data of a study of Ad26.COV2.S vaccination and SARS-CoV-2 variants (dated by TCRdb to the early 2020s). Context from the whole study: Donors in the vaccine arm were drawn from COV1001, a multicentre, randomized, double-blind, placebo-controlled phase I-IIa trial testing Ad26.COV2.S in healthy adults. Dosing of Ad26.COV2.S was intramuscular, at either 5x10^10 or 1x10^11 viral particles, delivered as one shot or as two shots spaced 56 days apart. Sequencing of the TCRbeta repertoire served to evaluate the specificity and breadth of SARS-CoV-2-reactive T cell receptors following Ad26.COV2.S vaccination. A total of around 32 samples were included in the TCR-sequenced set, comprising approximately 20 Ad26.COV2.S vaccine recipients, 5 placebo recipients and 8 SARS-CoV-2 convalescent individuals. Participants in the trial were split at random into five groups of five each, receiving low-dose or high-dose Ad26.COV2.S once or twice, or else placebo on both occasions. Throughout the experiments and outcome assessment, investigators stayed blinded to trial group allocation. Paper-wide results and their limitations: After vaccination, substantial breadth of spike-specific CD8+ and CD4+ T cell responses was reported. The authors noted that total T cell responses may have been underestimated by the TCR breadth and depth analyses. Vaccine and placebo recipients had similar non-spike TCR breadth, a finding consistent with the vaccine containing only spike. Higher spike-specific TCR breadth was observed in Ad26.COV2.S recipients than in placebo recipients (P = 0.0014). The study was not powered to compare responses between vaccine doses or regimens.

TCRbeta CDR3 regions were sequenced with the immunoSEQ Assay. After extraction, genomic DNA underwent amplification by bias-controlled multiplex PCR, followed by high-throughput sequencing. In the original analysis: To quantify the absolute abundance of every unique TCRbeta CDR3 region, sequences were collapsed and filtered. T cell fraction was estimated by normalizing TCRbeta template counts to usable DNA, which was measured by amplifying reference genes present in all nucleated cells. Repertoire TCRs were annotated as SARS-CoV-2-specific by exact matching of V gene, CDR3 amino acid sequence and J gene to a known reactive TCR set. The reference SARS-CoV-2 TCR set was derived from MIRA and filtered for enrichment in COVID-19-positive ImmuneCODE repertoires, a step that removed public or cross-reactive TCRs. Using the MIRA antigens, annotated TCRs were further analysed by specific ORF or by position within an ORF. Depth was the summed frequency of annotated unique rearrangements, while breadth was defined as annotated unique rearrangements over total unique productive rearrangements. TCR breadth was compared between groups using two-sided Wilcoxon rank-sum tests. The table comes from immuneACCESS by way of TCRdb, which keeps in-frame sequences with V and J called. Part of the clones is missing from these tables; in studies checked, under half for an unresolved V gene and the rest for unknown reasons. For V, J and clone size, that table is used; D and trimming come from the DNA. Recorded for this sample are 200,000 to 300,000 clones; around 89% of them occurred a single time. The top ten clones comprise about 10% of the sample.

The treatment or condition label, read with the paper, signifies: 19 received Ad26.COV2.S at low or high dose, single or two shots; a few received placebo; per-sample allocation not given. Repertoires of vaccine and placebo recipients were sequenced from samples taken on day 63 after the first injection. In Cohort 1b, more than 20 adults aged 18-55 years were enrolled at a single site in Boston, USA, between 29 July and 7 August 2020. As a vaccine, Ad26.COV2.S was a replication-incompetent adenovirus type 26 vector that expressed a prefusion-stabilized SARS-CoV-2 spike protein derived from the original Wuhan strain. Counted from cysteine to phenylalanine, this CDR3 has 14 amino acids. CDR3 DNA is the only sequence kept; it has 42 bases, read in frame from the first base. V lost 6 bases and J lost 4 bases; the stretch between them is 19 bases long. Via the germline V gene, CDR1 is SQVTM and CDR2 ANQGSEA.

With regard to this clone: No cognate antigen has been identified for it. Base qualities were left out, and no much larger clone turns up one base away.

The V gene is TRBV29-1 and the J gene is TRBJ2-7, and perhaps TRBD1 as D gene, on 6 matching bases. This sequence originates from a person between 18 and 59 years old who received the Ad26.COV2.S COVID-19 vaccine or a placebo. The material was peripheral blood, obtained in a trial of Ad26.COV2.S vaccine versus placebo. This receptor has the CDR3 CSVEHRDTNYEQYF. In nucleotides, the sequence is TGCAGCGTCGAACACCGGGACACTAATTACGAGCAGTACTTC.